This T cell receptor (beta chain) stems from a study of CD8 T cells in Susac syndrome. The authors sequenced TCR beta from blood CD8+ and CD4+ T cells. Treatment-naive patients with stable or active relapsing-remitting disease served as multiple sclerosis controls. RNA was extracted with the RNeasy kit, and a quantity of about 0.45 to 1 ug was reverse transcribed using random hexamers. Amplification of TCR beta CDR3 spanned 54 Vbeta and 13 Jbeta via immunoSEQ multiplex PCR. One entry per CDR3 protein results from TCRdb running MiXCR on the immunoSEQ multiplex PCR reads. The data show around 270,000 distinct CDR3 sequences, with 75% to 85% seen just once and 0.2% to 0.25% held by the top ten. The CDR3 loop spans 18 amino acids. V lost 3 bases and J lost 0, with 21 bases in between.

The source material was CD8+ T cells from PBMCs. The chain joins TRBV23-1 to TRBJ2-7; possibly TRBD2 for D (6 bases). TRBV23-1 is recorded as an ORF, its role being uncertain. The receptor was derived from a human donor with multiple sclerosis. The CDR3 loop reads CASSQPAKGLFLSYEQYF. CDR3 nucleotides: TGCGCCAGCAGTCAGCCGGCGAAGGGACTTTTTCTCTCCTACGAGCAGTACTTC.